The 27 T cell receptor beta chains in this list originate from one sample, sequenced in a study of shared clonotypes between healthy human individuals. TCRdb's copy holds only in-frame clones and misses some; the assay was immunoSEQ multiplex PCR. The table has millions of clones, roughly 96% seen once. Sequencing input: naive CD4+ T cells sorted from blood. Stated subset: CD45RA+ positively selected. The receptors originated from a man aged 18 to 29 in good health.

The chain uses TRBV4-1 and TRBJ1-2, with TRBD1 matching 9 bases. The CDR3 has 15 amino acids. Germline-derived CDR1 and CDR2 are MGHRA and YSYEKL. Losses at the gene ends were 2 bases for V and 5 bases for J; bases not matched to a gene: 6. The CDR3 protein is CASSQTGGPGYGYTF. The CDR3 DNA is TGCGCCAGCAGCCAAACAGGGGGCCCAGGGTATGGCTACACCTTC.

The chain carries TRBV15 and TRBJ2-7; D might be TRBD1 or TRBD2, each matching 5 bases. CDR3 length: 15 amino acids. Trimming removed 0 bases at V and 5 bases at J, with 14 bases between. The germline gives CDR1 LNHNV, CDR2 YYDKDF (reference sequence). This CDR3 reads CATSRDRGRGNEQYF. The CDR3, as DNA: TGTGCCACCAGCAGAGATCGGGGAAGGGGAAACGAGCAGTACTTC.

Note on this clone: This specimen includes other DNA sequences encoding the same CDR3. The J gene is TRBJ2-5, the V gene TRBV10-1; TRBD2 matches at 7 bases. From germline, CDR1 is WNHNN and CDR2 SYGVQD (reference sequence). This CDR3 has 13 amino acids. After removal of 4 bases from V and 2 bases from J, the junction contained 1 base not matched to a gene. In nucleotides, the CDR3 is TGCGCCAGCAGTGGTAGCGGGCAAGAGACCCAGTACTTC. Its translation: CASSGSGQETQYF.

The J gene is TRBJ2-3, the V gene TRBV5-1, with 10 bases matching TRBD2. CDR1 and CDR2 (germline): SGHRS, YFSETQ. V lost 5 bases, J lost 4 bases, and 7 bases stayed unmatched. This CDR3 has 15 residues. The CDR3 loop reads CASRGLAEFADTQYF. The CDR3 DNA sequence: TGCGCCAGCAGAGGACTAGCGGAGTTCGCAGATACGCAGTATTTT.

The J gene is TRBJ2-5, the V gene TRBV4-1; no clear D gene. The ends were cut back, 3 bases at V and 1 base at J, with 18 bases in the middle. CDR3 size: 17 residues. Germline CDR1 MGHRA, CDR2 YSYEKL. This CDR3 is CASSHKNPGWFQETQYF. CDR3 DNA: TGCGCCAGCAGCCACAAGAACCCTGGATGGTTCCAAGAGACCCAGTACTTC.

The CDR3 region is CASSSPTGGHTGELFF. Written as DNA, the CDR3 is TGTGCCAGCAGTTCACCGACAGGGGGCCACACCGGGGAGCTGTTTTTT. V usage is TRBV6-5 and J usage is TRBJ2-2; TRBD1 matches at 10 bases. Trimming removed 4 bases from V and 3 bases from J; junction bases left unmatched: 5. Per the germline V gene, CDR1 is MNHEY and CDR2 is SVGAGI. CDR3 length: 16 residues.

V is TRBV11-2 and J is TRBJ2-3, with TRBD1 identical over 7 bases. The junction had 12 bases not matched to a gene; V was cut back by 7 bases and J by 8 bases. CDR3 length equals 14 residues. CDR1 is SGHAT, CDR2 FQNNGV, per germline. The chain's CDR3 is CASTLPGGTGTQYF. CDR3 DNA: TGTGCCAGCACCCTTCCAGGGGGAACGGGTACGCAGTATTTT.

The chain is built from TRBV28 and TRBJ2-5; TRBD1 matches 7 bases. Per germline, CDR1 MDHEN and CDR2 SYDVKM. This CDR3 region has 13 residues. Trimming cost V 6 bases and J 5 bases; bases outside gene matches: 6. This CDR3 is CASRPQGQETQYF. The CDR3 DNA is TGTGCCAGCAGGCCTCAGGGACAGGAGACCCAGTACTTC.

This chain uses TRBV30 with TRBJ2-7; D could derive from TRBD1 or TRBD2 (6 bases each). This CDR3 comprises 13 residues. The V end was cut by 3 bases, the J end by 7 bases, with 16 bases between. CDR1 is GTSNPN, CDR2 SVGIG, per germline (reference sequence). CDR3 sequence: CAWSQGTPREQYF. The CDR3 DNA sequence: TGTGCCTGGAGCCAGGGGACTCCCCGGGAGCAGTACTTC.

This rearrangement joins TRBV7-8 to TRBJ1-4; the match to TRBD1 covers 8 bases. V was pared by 2 bases and J by 1 base, with 18 bases of the junction left unmatched. Germline CDR1 reads SGHVS; CDR2 reads FQNEAQ. The CDR3 consists of 21 residues. The CDR3, as DNA: TGTGCCAGCAGCTTACCCAGGGAGACAGGGGTTTTTGGAAGAACTAATGAAAAACTGTTTTTT. Its translation: CASSLPRETGVFGRTNEKLFF.

V usage is TRBV30 and J usage is TRBJ1-4, with TRBD1 matching 7 bases. CDR3 length equals 12 residues. Per the germline V gene, CDR1 is GTSNPN and CDR2 is SVGIG (reference sequence). V dropped 7 bases and J dropped 4; count of bases not matched to a gene: 3. The CDR3 region is CASQGSNEKLFF. The CDR3 DNA follows: TGTGCCTCACAGGGGAGTAATGAAAAACTGTTTTTT.

As DNA, the CDR3 is TGTGCCTGGGCGGGCCAAGGCTATGGCTACACCTTC. This translates into CAWAGQGYGYTF. The chain uses TRBV30 and TRBJ1-2; D unresolved. Trimming removed 5 bases from V and 4 bases from J, with 11 bases in between. The CDR3 has 12 residues. Per the germline V gene, CDR1 is GTSNPN and CDR2 is SVGIG (reference sequence).

The chain carries TRBV6-1 and TRBJ1-5; D remains unclear. The V gene lost 7 bases and the J gene lost 3 bases, with 7 bases spanning the gap. This CDR3 has 12 residues. CDR1 MNHNS and CDR2 SASEGT come from the germline V gene. The CDR3 DNA follows: TGTGCCAGCAACCTAAACAATCAGCCCCAGCATTTT. It is translated as CASNLNNQPQHF.

This chain connects TRBV2 to TRBJ1-2, with TRBD1 matching over 9 bases. Per germline, CDR1 SNHLY and CDR2 FYNNEI. The ends lost 9 bases at V and 8 bases at J; junction bases unmatched: 16. CDR3 length: 15 residues. The CDR3 DNA follows: TGTGCCAGACACCTTCCGGGACAGGGATCGCAAGGCTACACCTTC. Amino acids: CARHLPGQGSQGYTF.

The CDR3 sequence: CASSYFATGEPEQYF. The CDR3 DNA reads as TGCGCCAGCAGCTACTTTGCGACAGGGGAACCCGAGCAGTACTTC. The J gene is TRBJ2-7, the V gene TRBV5-1; TRBD1 agrees at 8 bases. V was clipped by 3 bases and J by 6 bases; unmatched bases: 11. Looked up from germline, CDR1 is SGHRS and CDR2 is YFSETQ. This CDR3 is 15 amino acids long. The whole variable domain, remainder taken from reference TRBV5-1 and TRBJ2-7, is KAGVTQTPRYLIKTRGQQVTLSCSPISGHRSVSWYQQTPGQGLQFLFEYFSETQRNKGNFPGRFSGRQFSNSRSEMNVSTLELGDSALYLCASSYFATGEPEQYFGPGTRLTVT.

V gene TRBV6-1 combines with J gene TRBJ2-7; perhaps TRBD1 as D (5 bases). This CDR3 has 13 amino acids. Per germline, CDR1 MNHNS and CDR2 SASEGT. Deletions cut 6 bases from V and 6 bases from J, with 15 bases between. The CDR3 DNA sequence: TGTGCCAGCAGGAAGAAGGGGCAAGGCGAGCAGTACTTC. Encoded protein: CASRKKGQGEQYF.

V gene TRBV6-1 combines with J gene TRBJ1-3, with 8 bases that match TRBD1. CDR3 length equals 14 residues. Germline trimming cut 9 bases from V and 2 bases from J; bases unmatched to any gene: 6. The germline V gene has CDR1 MNHNS and CDR2 SASEGT. As DNA, the CDR3 is TGTGCCAGTGACAGGGGATTTACTGGAAACACCATATATTTT. It encodes CASDRGFTGNTIYF.

In its sample, this clone was seen once. This clone may be a read error of a much larger clone one base away. This rearrangement joins TRBV6-5 to TRBJ1-1, with unresolved D. V lost 2 bases and J lost 0, with 4 bases in between. Per the germline V gene, CDR1 is MNHEY and CDR2 is SVGAGI. The CDR3 has 13 amino acids. CDR3 sequence reads: CASSYRVNTEAFF. For the CDR3, the DNA is TGTGCCAGCAGTTACAGGGTGAACACTGAAGCTTTCTTT.

The rearrangement uses TRBV5-4 and TRBJ2-1; no reliable D call. Deletions cut 2 bases from V and 8 bases from J, with 11 bases between. The CDR3 runs 13 residues. Looked up from germline, CDR1 is SGHNT and CDR2 is YYREEE (reference sequence). CDR3 in amino acids: CASSLAQSHEQFF. The CDR3 DNA sequence: TGTGCCAGCAGCTTAGCCCAGTCCCATGAGCAGTTCTTC.

The chain recombines TRBV28 with TRBJ2-7; tentative D call: TRBD1 (6 bases). The CDR3 has 17 amino acids. Trimming took 3 bases from V and 0 from J, leaving 18 bases between them. Germline V gene data show CDR1 as MDHEN and CDR2 as SYDVKM. CDR3 in amino acids: CASSFTWTAPLSYEQYF. The CDR3 coding sequence is TGTGCCAGCAGTTTTACTTGGACAGCTCCTCTCTCCTACGAGCAGTACTTC. The complete variable domain, with remaining parts taken from reference TRBV28 and TRBJ2-7, reads DVKVTQSSRYLVKRTGEKVFLECVQDMDHENMFWYRQDPGLGLRLIYFSYDVKMKEKGDIPEGYSVSREKKERFSLILESASTNQTSMYLCASSFTWTAPLSYEQYFGPGTRLTVT.

The V and J genes are TRBV19 and TRBJ2-7; a weak D match, TRBD1 (6 bases). The germline V and J ends were trimmed by 6 bases and 3 bases, with 12 bases remaining between them. The CDR3 is 13 amino acids. Per germline, CDR1 LNHDA and CDR2 SQIVND (reference sequence). The CDR3 spells CASRRQGNYEQYF. The CDR3 coding sequence is TGTGCCAGTAGAAGGCAGGGGAACTACGAGCAGTACTTC.

The chain combines TRBV9 with TRBJ2-2, with D perhaps assigned TRBD1 or TRBD2 (5 bases each). The CDR3 contains 16 residues. Per germline, CDR1 SGDLS and CDR2 YYNGEE. The germline V and J ends were trimmed by 3 bases and 0 bases, with 12 bases remaining between them. The CDR3 DNA sequence: TGTGCCAGCAGCGAAACCGGGACGTCGAACACCGGGGAGCTGTTTTTT. As protein: CASSETGTSNTGELFF.

This chain uses TRBV4-3 with TRBJ2-1; TRBD2 matches 7 bases. The CDR3 is 15 residues long. V dropped 0 bases and J dropped 4; count of bases not matched to a gene: 3. The germline gives CDR1 LGHNA, CDR2 YSLEER. The CDR3, as DNA: TGCGCCAGCAGCCAAGACCCTAGCGGTTACAATGAGCAGTTCTTC. It yields the protein CASSQDPSGYNEQFF.

The gene calls are TRBV5-4 and TRBJ1-4, with a weak D call TRBD1 (6 bases). This CDR3 has 15 amino acids. Germline lookup yields CDR1 SGHNT and CDR2 YYREEE (reference sequence). Trimming shortened V by 0 bases and J by 5 bases, and 11 bases separated the two germline ends. For the CDR3, the DNA is TGTGCCAGCAGCTTGGGAGGGGGACTAAATGAAAAACTGTTTTTT. Its translation: CASSLGGGLNEKLFF.

CDR3 sequence (DNA): TGCGCCAGCAGCCAAGAAGGGACCGGGGGCGGGGAGCTGTTTTTT. Translating it yields CASSQEGTGGGELFF. This sequence joins TRBV4-1 and TRBJ2-2; D is possibly TRBD2 (6 bases). Trimming removed 0 bases at V and 7 bases at J, with 12 bases between. Germline V lookup: CDR1 MGHRA, CDR2 YSYEKL. The CDR3 extends over 15 amino acids.

This chain links TRBV5-1 with TRBJ2-5; D call uncertain. The CDR3 has 14 residues. V gave up 0 bases and J gave up 5 bases, with 11 bases separating them. Germline assignment: CDR1 SGHRS and CDR2 YFSETQ. The chain's CDR3 is CASSLGRLGETQYF. The DNA for the CDR3 is TGCGCCAGCAGCTTGGGCCGCCTAGGGGAGACCCAGTACTTC.

The rearrangement joins TRBV6-5 to TRBJ1-2; the D gene is possibly TRBD1 (5 bases). CDR3 length: 13 residues. Trimming took 5 bases from V and 6 from J, leaving 13 bases between them. Germline V gene data show CDR1 as MNHEY and CDR2 as SVGAGI. DNA of the CDR3: TGTGCCAGCAGTGACAGTCGGTCGGATGGCTACACCTTC. This encodes CASSDSRSDGYTF.